Sequencing of this TCR beta chain was carried out in a study of T cell responses to AZD1222 COVID-19 vaccine. Pooled together were second doses at about 4 or about 12 weeks. Overall study results and limits: Donors were mostly white British, more females; clonal diversity possibly underestimated. Following two doses of AZD1222, Spike-specific TCR breadth and depth rose.

Measured with immunoSEQ multiplex PCR; TCRdb has only the in-frame clones, and not every one. The sample yields 110,000 or so clones, 70% to 90% seen once. Note on this clone: Its antigen remains unidentified.

The receptor was isolated from an adult who received the AZD1222 COVID-19 vaccine. This specimen consisted of peripheral blood, obtained 28 days after the second AZD1222 dose.

The CDR3 DNA reads TGCGCCAGCAGCCAAGTGTGGACAGCTGCCTACGAGCAGTACTTC. Translation: CASSQVWTAAYEQYF. The V and J genes are TRBV4-3 and TRBJ2-7, with a possible D match to TRBD1 (6 bases). Per germline, CDR1 LGHNA and CDR2 YSLEER. The CDR3 runs 15 residues. The V end lost 1 base, the J end lost 2 bases, and 12 bases lay between the germline ends.